The present TCR beta chain was sequenced within a study of early T cells in non-severe SARS-CoV-2 infection listed by TCRdb under 2021. Describing the broader study: Bulk RNA from unsorted whole blood was used for TCR sequencing, so alpha and beta chains could not be paired. What the work shows at the level of the full study, not this receptor alone: VDJdb matching was skewed toward anti-spike CD8 responses and likely underestimated virus-specific expansions, missing private and CD4 specificities.

The CDR3 numbers 12 residues from cysteine through phenylalanine. Only the CDR3 portion is preserved as DNA: 36 bases, with reading frame beginning at the first base. Trimming removed 6 bases from V and 8 bases from J, leaving 13 bases between the germline ends. This clonotype has ten or more counts. Its target antigen remains unknown. The input lacks base qualities; no much larger clone sits a single base away. The method behind the library was 5' RACE. Sequencing used a NextSeq 500. In the TCR library protocol, unique molecular identifiers were attached to individual cDNA molecules to correct for PCR bias and sequencing error. TCR alpha and beta chains were both sequenced, and the abundances of alpha and beta sequences in each sample were closely correlated with each other. As for how the authors treated the data: Decombinator V4 was used to annotate TCR sequences for V gene, J gene and CDR3. TCRs were defined as expanded if a significant change between any two time points was detected under a Poisson model with p below 0.0001. TCR abundances were normalised to the total number of TCRs sequenced in each sample and reported as counts per million. TRAV1-2 paired with TRAJ12, TRAJ20 or TRAJ33 defined MAIT TCRs, while TRAV10 paired with TRAJ18 defined iNKT TCRs. A search of VDJdb, accessed on 1 November 2021, was run for TCRs annotated to CMV, EBV and SARS-CoV-2, with TCRs annotated for multiple antigens excluded. Clones were called with MiXCR by TCRdb after fastp trimmed the public reads at Q25, and only in-frame beta chains were retained. Here each entry gathers all rows of one CDR3 protein and keeps the most common genes and DNA. TCRdb, not the authors, supplied the V and J calls. The sample table shows 50,000 to 75,000 distinct CDR3 sequences, and more than 10% are seen once. The ten top clones hold 1% to 1.5% of the sample.

Set within a cohort of healthcare workers in London, UK, this nested case-control study involved weekly PCR testing of nasopharyngeal swabs along with blood sampling. Healthcare workers were recruited during the week of the UK lockdown, between 23 and 31 March 2020, and followed weekly for up to 16 weeks. The sequence links TRBV12-3 or TRBV12-4 to TRBJ1-1, with no D gene named confidently. The clonotype comes from an adult who was a healthcare worker with PCR-confirmed SARS-CoV-2 infection or an uninfected control (not recorded which). The donor label of this sample is uncertain. The input for sequencing was whole blood, taken at baseline. The sequenced DNA: TGTGCCAGCAGGAGCCATGTGGGAGAAGCTTTCTTT. This is translated as CASRSHVGEAFF.